The text below deals with one TCR beta chain. Its antigen remains unidentified. One base away there is no much larger clone; base qualities are not given. These data belong to a study of shared clonotypes between healthy human individuals (dated by TCRdb to 2020 to 2022). About the study as a whole: The cohort comprised a couple of women and three men aged 18 to 49 years. To estimate repertoire size and how much clonotype sharing occurs between individuals, the study deeply sequenced the blood TCR repertoires of five healthy adults. Between about 0.8 and 9 billion PBMCs per donor were obtained by leukapheresis. Per donor, three plates each were used for CD4 naive and CD4 memory, two for CD8 naive, and one for CD8 memory. Different laboratories and diverse techniques were used to prepare libraries and sequence TCR repertoires, to increase sequencing depth and limit assay-specific biases. Overall results and qualifications from the work: Rarefaction of sorted-subset datasets indicated incomplete sequencing despite the large sequencing depth. Pairwise subsampling led to the expectation that sequencing depth would affect the degree of clonotype sharing among donors. The genetic and exposure-history diversity represented was limited by the small number of donors. Sampling was restricted to blood, and TCR repertoires in tissue are likely to differ from TCR repertoires in blood. When a handful of donors were compared, the shared fraction of clonotypes was 5% to 6.5% for naive CD4, approximately 3.3% for naive CD8, more than 2% for memory CD4, and 0.4% for memory CD8. Clonotypes shared by all four sorted-subset donors showed higher generation probabilities than non-shared clonotypes. Larger estimated clonotype richness was generally found for naive subsets than for memory subsets.

The CDR3 goes from the cysteine to the phenylalanine over 15 residues. The kept DNA is CDR3 alone, 45 bases in frame from the first base. Trimming takes 1 base from V and 3 bases from J, and the germline ends sit 10 bases apart. Taken from the germline V gene, the CDR1 and CDR2 loops are MGHRA and YSYEKL. Using the deep immunoSEQ assay, multiplex PCR amplified TCR CDR3 regions from genomic DNA. Extracted genomic DNA from each cell subset was spread evenly across all wells of several immunoSEQ 96-well plates, with each plate serving as a replicate. For sorted subsets, about 200 ng genomic DNA, equal to 25,000 to 35,000 T cell genomes, was loaded into each replicate PCR. The purified libraries were quantified using a Qubit 3.0 fluorometer, sized with a Bioanalyzer 2100, and then quantified again using the KAPA Library Quantification kit. A separate single-read 150-cycle Illumina NextSeq 550 flow cell was used to sequence each immunoSEQ 96-well plate. As for how the authors treated the data: The immunoSEQ output contained only junctional sequences without quality scores, so filtering could not match that applied to full-length reads. To assign V/J genes and CDR3, sequences were annotated against IMGT germline references using PyIR, a Python wrapper for IgBLAST v1.9. Reads were removed for weak V/J assignments (E-value above 1e-6), missing CDR3, stop codons, out-of-frame junctions, or ambiguous translated residues. A V3J clonotype was defined by an identical inferred V gene, J gene, and CDR3 amino acid sequence. To compute the percentage overlap between repertoires, the number of shared unique clonotypes was divided by the size of the smaller repertoire. Repertoire richness was assessed with RTK rarefaction, the Chao1 estimator, and Recon v2.1 estimates of unobserved clonotypes. Generation probabilities for all TCRbeta clonotypes obtained by the gDNA method from a handful of donors were computed using OLGA. Held by TCRdb, this immuneACCESS table contains in-frame sequences only and omits some clones. Under half of the omission traces to an unresolved V gene where checked; the cause of the rest is unknown. The V and J calls and clone size are taken from that table; D and trimming were inferred from the DNA. For this sample there are more than 2 million clones; less than 95% appear just once. The ten largest clones represent 0.9% to 1.3% of the sample.

For the CD8 naive samples, CD45RO-negative cells were positively selected for CCR7, yielding a CD45RA+CCR7+ population from which TemRA cells were excluded. The donors were healthy, HIV-negative adults with no recently reported acute infections or vaccinations. All donors were Caucasian adults living in Nashville, Tennessee, USA. Blood was obtained by leukapheresis, after which PBMCs were separated by Ficoll-Histopaque density gradient centrifugation and cryopreserved in liquid nitrogen vapor phase. Analytical flow cytometry was used to check the purity and quantity of every magnetically sorted T cell population. From each sorted fraction, genomic DNA was isolated and quantified by UV absorbance on a Nanodrop 2000c.

This sequence uses TRBV4-1 and TRBJ1-5, with the D segment identity uncertain. Sample: naive CD8+ T cells sorted from blood. The cell subset or site label, as the study defines it: CD45RA+CCR7+. The origin of this receptor is a man in his late teens or twenties in good health. The DNA reads as follows: TGCGCCAGCAGCCAAGGCCCGTTACACAATCAGCCCCAGCATTTT. This sequence encodes CASSQGPLHNQPQHF.